These T cell receptor beta chains were read from a single sample in a study of OX40 agonist ivuxolimab in advanced cancers. Method: immunoSEQ multiplex PCR; TCRdb's copy keeps in-frame clones and lacks some. In the table there are roughly 82,000 clones, 70% to 90% of which are singletons. The specimen comprised CD4+ or CD8+ T cells sorted from blood, sampled in a trial of the OX40 agonist ivuxolimab. The receptors derive from an adult with an advanced solid tumor such as melanoma, head and neck, liver or kidney cancer. Each CDR3 is given with its conserved first and last residue. D genes are given only for firm matches. Part of the rows lack a size; the others show once, few, many or a class for expanded clones.

DNA,CDR3,size,V,D,J
TGCAGCGTGGAAAAGGGTGGAAGGGACGAGCAGTACTTC,CSVEKGGRDEQYF,.,TRBV29-1,.,TRBJ2-7
TGTGCCAGCAGCCGTGCCGACGCTGGCACAGATACGCAGTATTTT,CASSRADAGTDTQYF,.,TRBV7-9,.,TRBJ2-3
TGTGCCAGCAGCACGACAGATACGCAGTATTTT,CASSTTDTQYF,.,TRBV7-9,.,TRBJ2-3
TGTGCCAGCAGTGCCTTCGGGCAGGGCCCACAGCCCCAGCATTTT,CASSAFGQGPQPQHF,.,TRBV6-5,.,TRBJ1-5
TGTGCCAGCAGGCCCAGTGGACAGGAGTATAGCAATCAGCCCCAGCATTTT,CASRPSGQEYSNQPQHF,.,TRBV27,TRBD1,TRBJ1-5
TGTGCCAGCAGCCCTCGGACAGGGGTTCAAGAGACCCAGTACTTC,CASSPRTGVQETQYF,.,TRBV7-9,TRBD1,TRBJ2-5
TGTGCCAGTACCCCAGACTTGGGGGTGTTGACCCTCCACTTT,CASTPDLGVLTLHF,.,TRBV19,.,TRBJ1-6
TGTGCCAGCAGCCGAGGGGGTTCGAACACTGAAGCTTTCTTT,CASSRGGSNTEAFF,.,TRBV11-3,.,TRBJ1-1
TGTGCCAGCAGGAGCCAGTTCTACACAGGCTTGACCGGGGAGCTGTTTTTT,CASRSQFYTGLTGELFF,.,TRBV21-1,.,TRBJ2-2
TGTGCCAGCTCACCCTTAGCCACAGGGACTCCCTATGGCTACACCTTC,CASSPLATGTPYGYTF,.,TRBV18,.,TRBJ1-2
TGCGCCAGCAGCTTGGGTGGGACAGGGACCAATGAGCAGTTCTTC,CASSLGGTGTNEQFF,.,TRBV5-1,TRBD1,TRBJ2-1
TGCAGCGTCGGAACGACAGGGACTAACTATGGCTACACCTTC,CSVGTTGTNYGYTF,once,TRBV29-1,TRBD1,TRBJ1-2
TGTGCCAGCAGTGGGAGGGAGATTTACGCTGGAAACACCATATATTTT,CASSGREIYAGNTIYF,.,TRBV6-1,.,TRBJ1-3
TGTGCCAGTAAGAAGCATGGGAGCAATCAGCCCCAGCATTTT,CASKKHGSNQPQHF,.,TRBV6-4,.,TRBJ1-5
TGTGCCAGCATTCTTACTTTTATGGCCCAGCCCCAGCATTTT,CASILTFMAQPQHF,.,TRBV6-1,.,TRBJ1-5
TGTGCCAGCAGTTACTCTGGGGAGGAGGATGGCTACACCTTC,CASSYSGEEDGYTF,once,TRBV6-5,.,TRBJ1-2
TGTGCCAGCAGTTCTTACCTAGCCGGGACCAAAGCTTTCTTT,CASSSYLAGTKAFF,.,TRBV28,.,TRBJ1-1
TGTGCCAGCAGTGAAGCCTCGGGGGCGAGGGGCGGGTATGGCTACACCTTC,CASSEASGARGGYGYTF,.,TRBV2,.,TRBJ1-2
TGTGCCAGTAGTGAACAGGGAAGCTATGGCTACACCTTC,CASSEQGSYGYTF,.,TRBV19,.,TRBJ1-2
TGTGCCAGCAGCTTGGCCGGGTTACAAGAGACCCAGTACTTC,CASSLAGLQETQYF,.,TRBV5-6,.,TRBJ2-5
TGTGCCAGCAGTGAAGCGCTGATTGGTAGAATGAGGGGTCTGGCTAATGAAAAACTGTTTTTT,CASSEALIGRMRGLANEKLFF,.,TRBV6-1,.,TRBJ1-4
TGCACCAGCCCCAGGGGGGGAAGGACCTACGAGCAGTACTTC,CTSPRGGRTYEQYF,.,TRBV1,.,TRBJ2-7
TGTGCCAGCAGTTTAGCGGACACCTTGAACACTGAAGCTTTCTTT,CASSLADTLNTEAFF,.,TRBV28,.,TRBJ1-1
TGTGCCAGCTCACCCCCCGGGGCACAGCAAAACGAGCAGTACTTC,CASSPPGAQQNEQYF,.,TRBV18,.,TRBJ2-7
TGTGCCAGCAGTTTAGCGGGAGGAGGCAATGAGCAGTTCTTC,CASSLAGGGNEQFF,.,TRBV28,TRBD2,TRBJ2-1
TGTGCCATCAGTGAGGGACAGCCTACCCAAGAGACCCAGTACTTC,CAISEGQPTQETQYF,.,TRBV10-3,.,TRBJ2-5
TGTGCCAGCAGCTTCGAGGGTCCGATCAGACCCAGAAACACCATATATTTT,CASSFEGPIRPRNTIYF,.,TRBV7-9,.,TRBJ1-3
TGCGCCAGCAGCTTGGTAGCGACAGGAGCAACTAATGAAAAACTGTTTTTT,CASSLVATGATNEKLFF,.,TRBV5-1,.,TRBJ1-4
TGTGCCAGTAGTAACAGGGGGGCCACTGAAGCTTTCTTT,CASSNRGATEAFF,.,TRBV19,TRBD1,TRBJ1-1